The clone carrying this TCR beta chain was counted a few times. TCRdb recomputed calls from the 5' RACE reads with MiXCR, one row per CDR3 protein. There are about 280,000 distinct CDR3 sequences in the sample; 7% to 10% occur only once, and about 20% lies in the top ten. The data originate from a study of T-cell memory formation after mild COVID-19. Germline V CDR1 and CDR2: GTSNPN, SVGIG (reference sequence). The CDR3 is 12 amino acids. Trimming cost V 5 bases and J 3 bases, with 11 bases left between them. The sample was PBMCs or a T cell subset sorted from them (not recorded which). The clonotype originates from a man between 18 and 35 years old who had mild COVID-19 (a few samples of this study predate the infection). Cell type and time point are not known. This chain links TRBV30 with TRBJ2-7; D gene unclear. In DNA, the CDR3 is TGTGCCTGGGGCGACGGAGTCTACGAGCAGTACTTC. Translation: CAWGDGVYEQYF. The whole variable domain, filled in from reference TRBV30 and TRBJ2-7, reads SQTIHQWPATLVQPVGSPLSLECTVEGTSNPNLYWYRQAAGRGLQLLFYSVGIGQISSEVPQNLSASRPQDRQFILSSKKLLLSDSGFYLCAWGDGVYEQYFGPGTRLTVT.